There are a few counts of the clone carrying this T cell receptor (beta chain). In germline, CDR1 is SQVTM, CDR2 ANQGSEA. Germline trimming cut 8 bases from V and 3 bases from J; bases unmatched to any gene: 9. The CDR3 has 13 residues. This sample was included in a study of CD8+ T cells in alopecia areata. Study in general: The study gave treated patients oral tofacitinib at 5 to 10 mg twice daily.

Isolated RNA was reverse transcribed into cDNA used as the sequencing template. Here immunoSEQ multiplex PCR was the method, and the copy in TCRdb shows in-frame clones only, minus some. The sample holds some 170,000 clones, around 63% seen once. The clonotype comes from a human donor with alopecia areata. The source material was CD4+ T cells sorted from blood, sampled at week 0. The chain uses TRBV29-1 and TRBJ2-5, with 7 bases aligning to TRBD1. CDR3 DNA: TGCAGCCTCCGAGAGACAGGGAAAGAGACCCAGTACTTC. Translated, it gives CSLRETGKETQYF.